This T cell receptor beta chain was profiled in a study of T cell responses to AZD1222 COVID-19 vaccine. The germline gives CDR1 LGHDT, CDR2 YNNKEL (reference sequence). This CDR3 is built from 16 residues. V dropped 0 bases and J dropped 2 bases, with 14 bases sitting between them. Sequencing used immunoSEQ multiplex PCR; TCRdb keeps in-frame clones, though not all of them. The sample has over 130,000 clones, around 93% seen once; the top ten hold around 3.3%. The specimen was peripheral blood, collected 28 days after the second AZD1222 dose. The TCR comes from an adult who received the AZD1222 COVID-19 vaccine. The chain links TRBV3-1 (or the pseudogene TRBV3-2) to TRBJ2-7, with D possibly TRBD1 on 5 matching bases. The CDR3 DNA is TGTGCCAGCAGCCAAGATATACCAGGACAAACCTACGAGCAGTACTTC. The encoded protein is CASSQDIPGQTYEQYF.